One sample yielded the 9 T cell receptor beta chains listed below, sequenced in a study of somatic mutations in cytotoxic T cells in rheumatoid arthritis. Method: immunoSEQ multiplex PCR; TCRdb's copy keeps in-frame clones and lacks some. Seen here are approximately 23,000 clones, approximately 80% observed once, and the top ten hold about 10%. The sample taken for sequencing was CD8+ T cells sorted from blood. These TCRs come from an adult with rheumatoid arthritis.

This chain links TRBV15 with TRBJ2-1, with a tentative D call TRBD2 (6 bases). The CDR3 consists of 13 residues. The germline gives CDR1 LNHNV, CDR2 YYDKDF (reference sequence). V dropped 5 bases and J dropped 7 bases, with 12 bases sitting between them. The CDR3 DNA is TGTGCCACCAGCCTCGGGAGAGGGAATGAGCAGTTCTTC. Amino acids: CATSLGRGNEQFF.

This clone was detected only once. The rearrangement links TRBV19 to TRBJ2-1, with D possibly matching TRBD2 (6 bases). The V gene lost 2 bases and the J gene lost 6 bases, with 11 bases spanning the gap. This CDR3 region has 14 residues. Looked up from germline, CDR1 is LNHDA and CDR2 is SQIVND (reference sequence). CDR3 amino acids: CASSIRGGTNEQFF. For the CDR3, the DNA is TGTGCCAGTAGTATAAGGGGCGGGACCAATGAGCAGTTCTTC.

The rearrangement links TRBV6-1 to TRBJ1-5; D is ambiguous. This CDR3 comprises 15 residues. The V end was cut by 0 bases, the J end by 0 bases, with 6 bases between. From germline, CDR1 is MNHNS and CDR2 SASEGT. The DNA for the CDR3 is TGTGCCAGCAGTGAAGCCCAGTATAGCAATCAGCCCCAGCATTTT. Translation gives CASSEAQYSNQPQHF.

The CDR3 sequence is CASSQGINEQFF. Here the CDR3 DNA reads TGTGCCAGCAGTCAGGGGATAAATGAGCAGTTCTTC. J is TRBJ2-1 and V is TRBV6-1; D is possibly TRBD1 (6 bases). CDR3 length equals 12 residues. Trimming cost V 5 bases and J 7 bases, with 9 bases left between them. Germline V gene data show CDR1 as MNHNS and CDR2 as SASEGT.

This chain joins TRBV27 and TRBJ2-1, with 11 bases aligning to TRBD2. This CDR3 has 15 residues. The junction had 2 bases not matched to a gene; V was cut back by 6 bases and J by 1 base. Germline V gene lookup returns CDR1 MNHEY and CDR2 SMNVEV (reference sequence). The CDR3 is CASSIAGGSYNEQFF. CDR3 nucleotide sequence: TGTGCCAGCAGCATAGCGGGGGGGTCCTACAATGAGCAGTTCTTC.

This rearrangement joins TRBV7-9 to TRBJ2-6, with 11 positions matching TRBD1. Germline CDR1 and CDR2: SEHNR and FQNEAQ (reference sequence). This CDR3 spans 18 amino acids. J gave up 1 base and V 5 bases, and 7 bases lay outside the gene matches. CDR3 nucleotide sequence: TGTGCCAGCAGCCCCGCCGGGACAGGGGGTTCTGGGGCCAACGTCCTGACTTTC. It translates to CASSPAGTGGSGANVLTF.

In this sample, this clone turned up a few times. The chain recombines TRBV19 with TRBJ2-7, with 8 bases aligning to TRBD1. Looked up from germline, CDR1 is LNHDA and CDR2 is SQIVND (reference sequence). This CDR3 has 15 amino acids. V lost 5 bases and J lost 4; bases outside the gene matches: 10. CDR3 in amino acids: CASSLLLGQAYEQYF. The CDR3 nucleotides are TGTGCCAGTAGTCTACTACTGGGACAGGCTTACGAGCAGTACTTC.

This clone appeared a single time. The rearrangement joins TRBV4-3 to TRBJ1-1, with D hard to call. The V gene's germline CDR1 is LGHNA and CDR2 YSLEER. The CDR3 runs 14 residues. Between the trimmed V and J ends, which lost 2 bases and 0 bases, there was a span of 7 bases. Here the CDR3 reads CASSQKEMNTEAFF. CDR3 bases: TGCGCCAGCAGCCAAAAAGAAATGAACACTGAAGCTTTCTTT.

The V and J genes are TRBV19 and TRBJ2-1; D gene uncertain. The germline CDR1 and CDR2 sequences are LNHDA and SQIVND (reference sequence). This CDR3 spans 13 amino acids. Trimming left V 3 bases short and J 0 bases short, with 3 bases between. CDR3 protein: CASSMGSYNEQFF. The CDR3 region has the DNA TGTGCCAGTAGTATGGGCTCCTACAATGAGCAGTTCTTC.